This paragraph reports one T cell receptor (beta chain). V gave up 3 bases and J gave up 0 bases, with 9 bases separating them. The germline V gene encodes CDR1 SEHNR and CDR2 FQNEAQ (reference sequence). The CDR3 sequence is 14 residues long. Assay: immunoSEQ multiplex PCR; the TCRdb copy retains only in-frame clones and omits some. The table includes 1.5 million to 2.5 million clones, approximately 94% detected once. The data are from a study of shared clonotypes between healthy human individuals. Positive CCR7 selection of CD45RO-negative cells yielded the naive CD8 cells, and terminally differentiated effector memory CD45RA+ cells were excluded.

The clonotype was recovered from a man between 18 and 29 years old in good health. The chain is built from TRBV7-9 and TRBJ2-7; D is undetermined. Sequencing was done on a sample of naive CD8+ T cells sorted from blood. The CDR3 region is CASSFNHPSYEQYF. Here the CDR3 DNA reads TGTGCCAGCAGCTTTAATCACCCCTCCTACGAGCAGTACTTC.